This T cell receptor (beta chain) was obtained from a study of vaccination effects on CD4 cells after COVID-19 (dated by TCRdb to the early 2020s). Regarding the research as a whole: Each participant got two doses of an mRNA SARS-CoV-2 vaccine, either BNT162b2 or mRNA-1273. In a couple of convalescent patients, pre-vaccine samples were collected 16 days and one week ahead of the first dose, 142 and 148 days after COVID-19 diagnosis. The Oncomine TCR Beta short-read assay on an Illumina iSeq 100 was used to sequence cultures from other donors in the study. Altogether, some 11 COVID-19 convalescent patients and a few SARS-CoV-2-naive healthy vaccine recipients made up the full study. In both COVID-19 convalescent patients and infection-naive vaccine recipients, the study compared SARS-CoV-2 spike-specific CD4+ TCR repertoires from before mRNA vaccination with those from after it. Broad study findings and their caveats: Only a small number of convalescent patients were included, and no early post-infection timepoints were available, which limited the study. Clones induced by infection and clones induced by vaccination both contracted markedly at late timepoints after vaccination, which fits with T cell responses waning over time. In convalescent patients, the post-vaccine spike-reactive repertoire consisted mainly of new vaccine-induced clones, largely distinct from infection-induced clones.

Reading the germline V gene (reference sequence) gives CDR1 SEHNR and CDR2 FQNEAQ. The V and J ends are trimmed by 3 bases and 8 bases, leaving 13 bases between them. From the cysteine up to the phenylalanine, the CDR3 has a length of 13 residues. Only the CDR3 region is kept as DNA, spanning 39 bases read in frame from base 1. With respect to this clone: Its antigen remains unidentified. There are no base qualities to consult, and no much larger clone falls within one base.

Receptors were amplified or captured by the immunoSEQ multiplex PCR assay. DNA from the cultured and isolated CD4+ T cells underwent TCR beta CDR3 sequencing. The paper's data handling went like this. Non-productive TCR sequences were discarded, and reads were trimmed to the CDR3 region, with only CDR3s of 7 or more amino acids retained. Antigen-specific clonotypes were identified using the MANAFEST web app by comparison of expansion in peptide wells against reference cultures. To be called positive, a clone needed expansion at FDR<0.05 compared with the reference and with all other wells, an odds ratio greater than 5, and a frequency greater than 0.1% in two replicate wells. A clonotype was called cross-reactive if it was significantly expanded both in SARS-CoV-2 spike wells and in at least one common cold coronavirus spike condition. CDR3 similarity was assessed by Levenshtein distance using the stringdist R package, and unrooted trees were constructed with ape in R 3.6.1. TCRdb carries this immuneACCESS record with in-frame sequences only. Its versions omit some clonotypes, under half of them owing to an unresolved V gene in the studies checked, with the rest unexplained. V, J and clone size reflect that table, while D and trimming were determined from the DNA. The sample table shows about 26,000 clones, and around 82% are seen once. About 15% of the sample rests with the top ten.

In the ViraFEST assay, PBMC were stimulated with viral peptide pools, and TCR sequencing was then used to find antigen-specific CD4+ T cell clonotypes based on their expansion. After about 10 days of culture, CD4+ T cells were isolated with the EasySep CD4+ T cell isolation kit. PCR-confirmed SARS-CoV-2 infection had occurred in convalescent patients between March and December 2020, before the Alpha, Beta and Delta variants emerged in the United States. Roughly 2 million PBMC per well were cultured in IMDM with approximately 5% human AB serum, 8.5 to 10 IU/ml IL-2 and gentamicin, plus 10 ug/ml peptides. On days 3 and 7, half of the culture medium was replaced with fresh IL-2-containing medium. Unless noted otherwise, every peptide stimulation condition was cultured in triplicate wells. Using Ficoll-Paque Plus gradient centrifugation, PBMC were separated from whole blood and then either used fresh or cryopreserved at -140C. Overlapping peptide pools spanned the spike proteins of SARS-CoV-2 and the common cold coronaviruses HCoV-NL63, HCoV-OC43 and HCoV-229E. The QIAamp micro DNA kit was used to extract genomic DNA from the cultured CD4+ T cells.

The material sequenced was CD4+ T cells from PBMCs cultured with HCoV-NL63 spike peptides, taken before COVID-19 vaccination. The cell subset or site label here, explained by the study, means: HCoV-NL63 spike overlapping peptide pool stimulation. This chain joins TRBV7-9 to TRBJ1-1; the D gene cannot be resolved reliably. The sequence was collected from a human donor who had a prior SARS-CoV-2 infection. The CDR3 region: CASSLGQAGEAFF. The DNA sequence reads TGTGCCAGCAGCTTGGGCCAGGCGGGCGAAGCTTTCTTT. Beyond the CDR3, the reference TRBV7-9 and TRBJ1-1 genes provide the residues; the full variable domain reads: DTGVSQNPRHKITKRGQNVTFRCDPISEHNRLYWYRQTLGQGPEFLTYFQNEAQLEKSRLLSDRFSAERPKGSFSTLEIQRTEQGDSAMYLCASSLGQAGEAFFGQGTRLTVV.